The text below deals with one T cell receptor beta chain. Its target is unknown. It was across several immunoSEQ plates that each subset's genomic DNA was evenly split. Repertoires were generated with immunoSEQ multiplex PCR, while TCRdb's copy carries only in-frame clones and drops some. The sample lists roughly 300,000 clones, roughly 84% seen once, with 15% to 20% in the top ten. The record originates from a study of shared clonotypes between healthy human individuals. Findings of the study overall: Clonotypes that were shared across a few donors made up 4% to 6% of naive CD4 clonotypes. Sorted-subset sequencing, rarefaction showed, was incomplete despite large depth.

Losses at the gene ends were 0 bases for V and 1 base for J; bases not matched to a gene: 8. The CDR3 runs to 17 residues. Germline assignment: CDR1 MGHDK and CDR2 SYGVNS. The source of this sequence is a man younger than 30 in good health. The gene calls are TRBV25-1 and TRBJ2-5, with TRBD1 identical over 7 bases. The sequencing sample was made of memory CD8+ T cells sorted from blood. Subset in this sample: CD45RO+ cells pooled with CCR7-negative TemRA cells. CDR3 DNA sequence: TGTGCCAGCAGTGAATACCGATTACAGGGGACCCAAGAGACCCAGTACTTC. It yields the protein CASSEYRLQGTQETQYF.